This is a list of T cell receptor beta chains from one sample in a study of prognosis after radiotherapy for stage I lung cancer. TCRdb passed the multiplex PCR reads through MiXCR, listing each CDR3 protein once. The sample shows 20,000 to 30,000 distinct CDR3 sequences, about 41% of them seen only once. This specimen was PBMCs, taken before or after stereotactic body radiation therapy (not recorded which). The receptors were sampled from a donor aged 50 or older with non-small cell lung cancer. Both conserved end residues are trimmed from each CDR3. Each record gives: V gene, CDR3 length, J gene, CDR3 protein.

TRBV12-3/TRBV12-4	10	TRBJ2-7	ASSLLGYEQY
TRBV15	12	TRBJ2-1	ATSRPPGGHEQF
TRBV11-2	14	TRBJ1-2	ASSIGPGTAGYGYT
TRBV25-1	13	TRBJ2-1	ASSEGQGAWNEQF
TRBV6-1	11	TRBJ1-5	ATCWGVGQPQH
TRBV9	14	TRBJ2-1	ASSATTGFNRDEQF
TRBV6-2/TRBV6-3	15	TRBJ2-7	ASRPQGFSGGLYEQY
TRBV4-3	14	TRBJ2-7	ASSQELSGSSYEQY
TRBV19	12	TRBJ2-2	ASNADGITGELF
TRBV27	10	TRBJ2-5	ASGPSSATQY
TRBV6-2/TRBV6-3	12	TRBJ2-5	ASSYSSVGQTQY
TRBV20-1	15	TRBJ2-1	SARIGLAGSSYNEQF
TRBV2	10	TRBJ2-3	ASRADVGTQY
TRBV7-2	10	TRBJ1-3	ASSLGGNTIY
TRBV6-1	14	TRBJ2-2	ASSNLQGQGNGELF
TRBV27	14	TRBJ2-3	ASRRLSGMGGNTQY
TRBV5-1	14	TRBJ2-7	ASRLVPGTGAYEQY
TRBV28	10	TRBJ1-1	ASSLGQGEAF
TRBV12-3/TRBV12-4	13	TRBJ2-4	ASTPWSTGKNIQY
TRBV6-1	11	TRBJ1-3	ASKTGSGNTIY
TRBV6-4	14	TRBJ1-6	ASSYAQAGVNSPLH
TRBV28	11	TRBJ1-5	ASRITGGCSQH
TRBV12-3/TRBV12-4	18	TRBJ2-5	ASSGGTRQTPPDWQETQY
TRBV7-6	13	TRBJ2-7	ASRDGSGGPYEQY
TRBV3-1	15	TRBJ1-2	ASSQAPQGQLKDGYT
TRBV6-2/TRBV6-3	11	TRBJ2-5	ASSRVYQETQY
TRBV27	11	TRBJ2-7	ASSPPGGGEQY
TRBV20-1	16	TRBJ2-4	SAQPPSGRAPAKNIQY
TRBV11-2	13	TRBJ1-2	ASSLSQGLNYGYT
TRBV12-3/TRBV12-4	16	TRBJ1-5	ASSSHYPGRSGNQPQH
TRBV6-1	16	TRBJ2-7	ASSEVDAPGTWSYEQY
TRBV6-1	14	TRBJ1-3	ASRNEVGREGNTIY
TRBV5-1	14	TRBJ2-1	SSSLRWTSGSNEQF
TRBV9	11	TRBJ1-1	ASSVDPGDRAF
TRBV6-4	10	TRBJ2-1	ASSARYNEQF
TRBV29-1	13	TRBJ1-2	STEGHRGQDYGYT
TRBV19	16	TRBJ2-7	ASSTSGTSGTASYEQY
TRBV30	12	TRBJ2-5	AWSRGGLQETQY
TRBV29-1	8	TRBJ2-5	SALTGTQY
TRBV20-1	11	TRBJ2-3	SVGRTGPDTQY
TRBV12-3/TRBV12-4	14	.	ASSLSGQGAISGQF
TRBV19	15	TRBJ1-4	ASSISRGTSTNEKLF
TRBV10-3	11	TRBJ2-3	AISESPEDTQY
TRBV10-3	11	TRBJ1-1	AIKRQGNTEAF
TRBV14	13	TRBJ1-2	ASSQETSGYYGYT
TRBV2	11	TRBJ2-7	ASKVDTGHEQY
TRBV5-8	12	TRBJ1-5	ASSILEYFQPQH
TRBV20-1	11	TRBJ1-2	SASTQGRSGYT
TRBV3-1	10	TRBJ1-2	ASSQGLGGYT
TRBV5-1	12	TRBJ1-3	ASSPWDPGNTIY
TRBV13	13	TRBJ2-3	ASSAQGRGTDTQY
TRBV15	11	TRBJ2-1	ATSSASYNEQF
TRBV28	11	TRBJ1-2	SSSLSGPYGYT